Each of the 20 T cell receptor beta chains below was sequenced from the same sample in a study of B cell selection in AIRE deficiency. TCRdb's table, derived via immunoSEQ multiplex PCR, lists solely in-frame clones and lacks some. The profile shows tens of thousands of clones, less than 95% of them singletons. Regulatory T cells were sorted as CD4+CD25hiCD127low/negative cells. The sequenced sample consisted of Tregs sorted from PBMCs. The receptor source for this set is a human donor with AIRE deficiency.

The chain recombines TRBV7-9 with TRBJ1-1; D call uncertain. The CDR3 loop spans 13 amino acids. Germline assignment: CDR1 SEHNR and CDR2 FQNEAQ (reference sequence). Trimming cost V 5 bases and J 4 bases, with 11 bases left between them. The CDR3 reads CASSLQFRTEAFF. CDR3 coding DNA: TGTGCCAGCAGCCTCCAATTTCGCACTGAAGCTTTCTTT.

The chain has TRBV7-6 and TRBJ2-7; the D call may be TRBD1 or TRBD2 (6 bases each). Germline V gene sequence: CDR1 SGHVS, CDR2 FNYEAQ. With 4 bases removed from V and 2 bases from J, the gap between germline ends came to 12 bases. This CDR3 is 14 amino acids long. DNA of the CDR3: TGTGCCAGCAGCTACGGGGGCTATCCCTACGAGCAGTACTTC. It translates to CASSYGGYPYEQYF.

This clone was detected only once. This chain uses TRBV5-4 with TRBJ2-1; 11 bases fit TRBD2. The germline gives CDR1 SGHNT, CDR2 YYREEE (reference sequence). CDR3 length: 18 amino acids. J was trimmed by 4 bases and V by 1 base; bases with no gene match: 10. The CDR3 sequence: CASSLRGKTSGAYNEQFF. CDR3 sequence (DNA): TGTGCCAGCAGCTTGAGGGGGAAGACTAGCGGGGCTTACAATGAGCAGTTCTTC.

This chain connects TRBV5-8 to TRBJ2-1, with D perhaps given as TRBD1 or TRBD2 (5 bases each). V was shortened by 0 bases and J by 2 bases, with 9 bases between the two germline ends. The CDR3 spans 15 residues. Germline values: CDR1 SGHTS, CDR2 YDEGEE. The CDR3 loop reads CASSLGGAPYNEQFF. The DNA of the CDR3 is TGTGCCAGCAGCTTGGGAGGGGCTCCCTACAATGAGCAGTTCTTC.

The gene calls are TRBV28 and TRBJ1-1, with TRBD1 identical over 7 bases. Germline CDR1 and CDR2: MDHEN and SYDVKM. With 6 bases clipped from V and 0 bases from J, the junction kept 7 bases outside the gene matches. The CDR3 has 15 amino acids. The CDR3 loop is CASRSGQTLNTEAFF. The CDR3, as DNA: TGTGCCAGCAGGTCGGGACAGACCCTGAACACTGAAGCTTTCTTT.

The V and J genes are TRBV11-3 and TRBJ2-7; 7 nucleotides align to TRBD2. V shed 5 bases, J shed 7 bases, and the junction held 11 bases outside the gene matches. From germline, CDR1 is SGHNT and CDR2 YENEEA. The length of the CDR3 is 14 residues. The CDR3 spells CASSSGNPPGEQYF. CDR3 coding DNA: TGTGCCAGCAGCAGCGGGAACCCTCCAGGGGAGCAGTACTTC.

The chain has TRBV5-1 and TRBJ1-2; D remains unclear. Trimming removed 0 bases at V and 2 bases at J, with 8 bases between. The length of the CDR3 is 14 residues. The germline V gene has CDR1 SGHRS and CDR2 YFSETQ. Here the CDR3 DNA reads TGCGCCAGCAGCTTGGGGACGCTAAACTATGGCTACACCTTC. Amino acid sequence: CASSLGTLNYGYTF. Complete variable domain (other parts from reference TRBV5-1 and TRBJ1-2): KAGVTQTPRYLIKTRGQQVTLSCSPISGHRSVSWYQQTPGQGLQFLFEYFSETQRNKGNFPGRFSGRQFSNSRSEMNVSTLELGDSALYLCASSLGTLNYGYTFGSGTRLTVV.

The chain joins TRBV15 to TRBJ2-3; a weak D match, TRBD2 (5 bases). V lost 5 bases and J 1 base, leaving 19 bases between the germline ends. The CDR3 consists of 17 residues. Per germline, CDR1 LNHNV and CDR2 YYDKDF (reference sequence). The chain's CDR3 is CATSHARGKGGTDTQYF. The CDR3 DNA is TGTGCCACCAGCCACGCGAGAGGGAAAGGTGGCACAGATACGCAGTATTTT.

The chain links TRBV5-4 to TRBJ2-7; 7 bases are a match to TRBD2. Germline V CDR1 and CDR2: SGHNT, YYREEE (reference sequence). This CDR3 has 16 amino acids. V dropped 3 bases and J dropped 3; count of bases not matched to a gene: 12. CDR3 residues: CASSSDSGRNDYEQYF. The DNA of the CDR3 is TGTGCCAGCAGCTCCGATAGCGGGCGGAACGACTACGAGCAGTACTTC.

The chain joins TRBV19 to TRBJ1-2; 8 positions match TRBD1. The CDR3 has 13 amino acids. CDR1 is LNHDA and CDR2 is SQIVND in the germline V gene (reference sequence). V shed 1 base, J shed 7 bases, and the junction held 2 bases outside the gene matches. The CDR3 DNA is TGTGCCAGTAGTATAGGGGACAGGTTTGGCTACACCTTC. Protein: CASSIGDRFGYTF.

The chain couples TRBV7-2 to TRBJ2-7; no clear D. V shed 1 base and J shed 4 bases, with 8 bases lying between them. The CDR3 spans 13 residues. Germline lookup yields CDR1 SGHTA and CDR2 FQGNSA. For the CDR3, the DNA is TGTGCCAGCAGCTTAGGGGCCCCTTACGAGCAGTACTTC. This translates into CASSLGAPYEQYF.

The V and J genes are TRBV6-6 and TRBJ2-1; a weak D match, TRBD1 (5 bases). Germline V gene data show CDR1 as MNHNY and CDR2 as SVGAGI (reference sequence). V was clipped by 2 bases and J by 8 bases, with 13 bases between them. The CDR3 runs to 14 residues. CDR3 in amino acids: CASSYGAWGDEQFF. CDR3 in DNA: TGTGCCAGCAGTTACGGGGCCTGGGGCGATGAGCAGTTCTTC.

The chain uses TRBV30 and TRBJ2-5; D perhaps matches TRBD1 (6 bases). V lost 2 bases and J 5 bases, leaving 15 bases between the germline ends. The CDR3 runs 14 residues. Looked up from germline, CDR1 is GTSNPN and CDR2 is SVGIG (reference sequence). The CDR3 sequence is CAWSNGQPGETQYF. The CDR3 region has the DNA TGTGCCTGGAGTAATGGACAGCCGGGGGAGACCCAGTACTTC.

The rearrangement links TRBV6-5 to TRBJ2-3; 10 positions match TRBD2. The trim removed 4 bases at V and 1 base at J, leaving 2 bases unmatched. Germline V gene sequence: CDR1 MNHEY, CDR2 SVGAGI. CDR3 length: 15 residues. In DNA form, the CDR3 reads TGTGCCAGCAGTTCGCTAGCGGGAGGCACAGATACGCAGTATTTT. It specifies CASSSLAGGTDTQYF.

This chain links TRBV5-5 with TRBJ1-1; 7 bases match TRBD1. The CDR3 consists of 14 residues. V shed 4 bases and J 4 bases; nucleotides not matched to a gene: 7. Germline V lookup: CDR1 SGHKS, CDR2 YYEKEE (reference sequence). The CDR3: CASSVRDRVTEAFF. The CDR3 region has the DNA TGTGCCAGCAGCGTTCGGGACAGAGTCACTGAAGCTTTCTTT.

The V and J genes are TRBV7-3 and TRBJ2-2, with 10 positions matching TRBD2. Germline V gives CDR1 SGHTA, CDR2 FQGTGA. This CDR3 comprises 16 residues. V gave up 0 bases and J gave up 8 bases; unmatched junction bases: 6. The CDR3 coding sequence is TGTGCCAGCAGCTTAACGGGTCCTAGCGGGAGAGGGGAGCTGTTTTTT. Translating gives CASSLTGPSGRGELFF.

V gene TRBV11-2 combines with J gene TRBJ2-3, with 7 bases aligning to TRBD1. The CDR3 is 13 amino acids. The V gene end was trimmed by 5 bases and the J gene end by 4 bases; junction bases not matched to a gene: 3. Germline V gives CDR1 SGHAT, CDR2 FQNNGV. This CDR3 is CASSQDRADTQYF. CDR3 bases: TGTGCCAGCAGCCAAGACAGGGCAGATACGCAGTATTTT.

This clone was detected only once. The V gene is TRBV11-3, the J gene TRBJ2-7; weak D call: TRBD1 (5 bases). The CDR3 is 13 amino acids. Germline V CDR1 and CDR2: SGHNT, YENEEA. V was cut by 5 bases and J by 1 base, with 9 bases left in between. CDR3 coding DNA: TGTGCCAGCAGCCATCAGGGATCCTACGAGCAGTACTTC. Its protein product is CASSHQGSYEQYF.

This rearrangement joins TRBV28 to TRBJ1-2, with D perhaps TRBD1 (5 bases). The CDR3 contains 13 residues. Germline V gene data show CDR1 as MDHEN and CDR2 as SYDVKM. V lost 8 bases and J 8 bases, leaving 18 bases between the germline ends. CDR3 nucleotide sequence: TGTGCCAGCTTCCCCCCCAGGGCTCGGGGCTACACCTTC. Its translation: CASFPPRARGYTF.

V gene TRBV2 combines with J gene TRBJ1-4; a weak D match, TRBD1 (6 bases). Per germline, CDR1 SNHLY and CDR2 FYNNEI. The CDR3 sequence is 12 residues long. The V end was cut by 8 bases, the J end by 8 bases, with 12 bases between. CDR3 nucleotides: TGTGCCAGCCGGGAACAGGGAGAAAAACTGTTTTTT. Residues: CASREQGEKLFF.